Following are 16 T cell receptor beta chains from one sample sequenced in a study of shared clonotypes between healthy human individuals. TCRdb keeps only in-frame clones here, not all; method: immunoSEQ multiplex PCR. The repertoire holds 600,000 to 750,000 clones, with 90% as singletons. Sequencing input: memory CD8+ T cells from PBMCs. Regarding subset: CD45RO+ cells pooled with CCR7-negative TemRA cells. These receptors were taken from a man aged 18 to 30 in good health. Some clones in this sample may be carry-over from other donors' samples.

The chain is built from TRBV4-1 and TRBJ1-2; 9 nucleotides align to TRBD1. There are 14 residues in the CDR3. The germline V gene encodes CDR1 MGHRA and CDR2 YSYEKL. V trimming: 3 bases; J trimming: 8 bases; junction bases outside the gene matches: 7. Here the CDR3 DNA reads TGCGCCAGCAGCCAGGGACAGGGAAGAGGCGGCTACACCTTC. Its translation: CASSQGQGRGGYTF.

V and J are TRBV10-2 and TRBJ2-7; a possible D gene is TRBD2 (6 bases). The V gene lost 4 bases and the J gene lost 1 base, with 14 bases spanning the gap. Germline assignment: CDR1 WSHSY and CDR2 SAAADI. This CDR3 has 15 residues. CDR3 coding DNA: TGCGCCAGCAGTGCCGGACTATTCGGTTCCTACGAGCAGTACTTC. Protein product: CASSAGLFGSYEQYF.

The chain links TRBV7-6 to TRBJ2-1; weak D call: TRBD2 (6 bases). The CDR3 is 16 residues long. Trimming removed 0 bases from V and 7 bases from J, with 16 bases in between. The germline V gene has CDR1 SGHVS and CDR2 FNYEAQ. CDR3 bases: TGTGCCAGCAGCTTAGCTGCGGGGTCCGGATGGAATGAGCAGTTCTTC. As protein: CASSLAAGSGWNEQFF.

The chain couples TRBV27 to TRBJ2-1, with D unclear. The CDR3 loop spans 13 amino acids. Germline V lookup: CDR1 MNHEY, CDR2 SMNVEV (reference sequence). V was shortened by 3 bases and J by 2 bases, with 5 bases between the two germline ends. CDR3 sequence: CASSLMAYNEQFF. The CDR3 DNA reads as TGTGCCAGCAGTTTGATGGCCTACAATGAGCAGTTCTTC.

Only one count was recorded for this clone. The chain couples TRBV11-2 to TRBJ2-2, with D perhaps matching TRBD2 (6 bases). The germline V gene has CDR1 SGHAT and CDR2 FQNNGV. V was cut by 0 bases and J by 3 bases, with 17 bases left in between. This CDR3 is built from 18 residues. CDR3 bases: TGTGCCAGCAGCTTAGATACTCCGTTTAGGAGGGACACCGGGGAGCTGTTTTTT. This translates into CASSLDTPFRRDTGELFF.

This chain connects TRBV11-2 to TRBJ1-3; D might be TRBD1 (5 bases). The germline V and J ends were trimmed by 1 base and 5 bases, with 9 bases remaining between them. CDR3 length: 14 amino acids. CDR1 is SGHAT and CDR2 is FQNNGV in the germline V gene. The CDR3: CASSLGQPRNTIYF. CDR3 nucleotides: TGTGCCAGCAGCTTAGGACAGCCGAGAAACACCATATATTTT.

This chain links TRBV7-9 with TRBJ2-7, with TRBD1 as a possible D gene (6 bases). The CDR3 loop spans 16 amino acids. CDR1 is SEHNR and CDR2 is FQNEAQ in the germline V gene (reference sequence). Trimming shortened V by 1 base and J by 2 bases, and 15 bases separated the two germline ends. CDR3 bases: TGTGCCAGCAGCTTAGTGGCAGGGGCGGCCGCCTACGAGCAGTACTTC. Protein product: CASSLVAGAAAYEQYF.

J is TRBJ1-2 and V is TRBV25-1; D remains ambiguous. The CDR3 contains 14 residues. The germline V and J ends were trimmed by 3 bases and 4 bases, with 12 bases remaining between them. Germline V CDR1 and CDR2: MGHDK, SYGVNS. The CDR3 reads CASSDVLGVYGYTF. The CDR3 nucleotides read TGTGCCAGCAGTGACGTTCTTGGGGTCTATGGCTACACCTTC.

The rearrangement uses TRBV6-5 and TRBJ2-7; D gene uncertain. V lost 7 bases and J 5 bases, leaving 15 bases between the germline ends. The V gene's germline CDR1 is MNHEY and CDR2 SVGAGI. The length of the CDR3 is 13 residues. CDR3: CASTPTLRDEQYF. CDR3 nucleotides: TGTGCCAGCACGCCGACATTAAGGGACGAGCAGTACTTC.

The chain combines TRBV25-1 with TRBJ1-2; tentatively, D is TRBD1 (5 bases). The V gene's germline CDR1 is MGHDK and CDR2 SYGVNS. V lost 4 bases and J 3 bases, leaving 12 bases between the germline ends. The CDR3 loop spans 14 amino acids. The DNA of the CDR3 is TGTGCCAGCAGTGCGCGCGGACAATACTATGGCTACACCTTC. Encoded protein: CASSARGQYYGYTF.

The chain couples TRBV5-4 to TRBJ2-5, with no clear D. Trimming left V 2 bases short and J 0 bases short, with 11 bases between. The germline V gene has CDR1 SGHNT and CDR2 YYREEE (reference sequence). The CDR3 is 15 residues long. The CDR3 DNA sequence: TGTGCCAGCAGCTTACATACAGTGGACCAAGAGACCCAGTACTTC. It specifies CASSLHTVDQETQYF.

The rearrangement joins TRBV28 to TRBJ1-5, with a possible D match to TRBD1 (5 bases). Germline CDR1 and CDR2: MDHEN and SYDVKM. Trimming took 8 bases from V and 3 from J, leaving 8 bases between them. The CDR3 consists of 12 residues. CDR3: CASHGTNQPQHF. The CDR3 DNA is TGTGCCAGCCATGGGACCAATCAGCCCCAGCATTTT. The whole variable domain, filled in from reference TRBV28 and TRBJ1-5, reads DVKVTQSSRYLVKRTGEKVFLECVQDMDHENMFWYRQDPGLGLRLIYFSYDVKMKEKGDIPEGYSVSREKKERFSLILESASTNQTSMYLCASHGTNQPQHFGDGTRLSIL.

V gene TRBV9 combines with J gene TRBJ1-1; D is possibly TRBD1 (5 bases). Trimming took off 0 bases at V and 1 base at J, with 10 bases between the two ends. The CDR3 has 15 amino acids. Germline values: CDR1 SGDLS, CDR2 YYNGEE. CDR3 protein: CASSVEGQKNTEAFF. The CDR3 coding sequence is TGTGCCAGCAGCGTAGAGGGGCAGAAGAACACTGAAGCTTTCTTT.

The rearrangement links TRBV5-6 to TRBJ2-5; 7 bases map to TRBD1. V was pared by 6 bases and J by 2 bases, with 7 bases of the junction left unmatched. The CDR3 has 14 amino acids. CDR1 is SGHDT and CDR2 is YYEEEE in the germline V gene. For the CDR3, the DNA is TGTGCCAGCAAGGGGGCGGCGGTTCAAGAGACCCAGTACTTC. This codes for CASKGAAVQETQYF.

The CDR3 sequence: CASSPFGLNTEAFF. CDR3 DNA: TGTGCCAGCAGCCCATTTGGACTGAACACTGAAGCTTTCTTT. The chain has TRBV6-6 and TRBJ1-1; D gene ambiguous. The CDR3 is 14 residues long. Per the germline V gene, CDR1 is MNHNY and CDR2 is SVGAGI (reference sequence). Trimming removed 6 bases from V and 0 bases from J, with 11 bases in between.

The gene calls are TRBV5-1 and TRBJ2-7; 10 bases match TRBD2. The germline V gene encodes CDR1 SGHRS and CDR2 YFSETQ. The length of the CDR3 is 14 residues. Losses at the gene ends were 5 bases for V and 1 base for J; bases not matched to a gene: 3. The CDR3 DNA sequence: TGCGCCAGCAGTTTGACTAGCGGGTCCTACGAGCAGTACTTC. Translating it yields CASSLTSGSYEQYF.